The subject of this entry is one T cell receptor beta chain. The PCR contained 60 Vbeta and 13 Jbeta primers. Sequencing was performed with immunoSEQ multiplex PCR; in TCRdb, only in-frame clones are kept and a portion is missing. The sample lists around 130,000 clones; more than 60% were seen once. The CDR3 length is 18 residues. The V and J ends lost 3 bases and 4 bases respectively, with 26 bases between them. Looked up from germline, CDR1 is SGDLS and CDR2 is YYNGEE. The sample is drawn from a study of cytomegalovirus exposure and HLA in healthy donors. The material sequenced was PBMCs. The origin of this receptor is a young man in good health and CMV-seronegative. This chain uses TRBV9 with TRBJ2-7; a possible D gene is TRBD1 (6 bases). The CDR3 loop reads CASSANPVTGRNLYEQYF. The CDR3, as DNA: TGTGCCAGCAGCGCAAACCCCGTCACAGGGCGAAACCTTTACGAGCAGTACTTC.